This entry lists 24 T cell receptor beta chains sequenced from one sample in a study of control samples from healthy donors and cancer patients. Clones were read by immunoSEQ multiplex PCR, and TCRdb kept only the in-frame ones, dropping some. The sample holds approximately 70,000 clones; around four fifths are singletons and the top ten take around 15%. Sequenced: blood. These receptors came from a man in his fifties or sixties in good health.

The rearrangement links TRBV24-1 to TRBJ2-1; 9 bases fit TRBD1. With 0 bases clipped from V and 4 bases from J, the junction kept 12 bases outside the gene matches. This CDR3 is built from 19 residues. Germline values: CDR1 KGHDR, CDR2 SFDVKD. This CDR3 reads CATSDLNNRGQLPYNEQFF. CDR3 DNA sequence: TGTGCCACCAGTGATTTGAATAACAGGGGGCAACTCCCTTACAATGAGCAGTTCTTC.

This clone has only one observation. The chain uses TRBV11-2 and TRBJ2-3, with D perhaps TRBD2 (5 bases). The CDR3 has 16 residues. The germline V and J ends were trimmed by 3 bases and 0 bases, with 13 bases remaining between them. Germline V gene data show CDR1 as SGHAT and CDR2 as FQNNGV. The CDR3 loop is CASSLAVAPSTDTQYF. CDR3 bases: TGTGCCAGCAGCTTGGCGGTAGCGCCCAGCACAGATACGCAGTATTTT.

The rearrangement joins TRBV28 to TRBJ2-2, with D possibly being TRBD2 (6 bases). Germline CDR1 reads MDHEN; CDR2 reads SYDVKM. Deletions cut 5 bases from V and 4 bases from J, with 14 bases between. The CDR3 loop spans 15 amino acids. CDR3 sequence (DNA): TGTGCCAGCAGTCGACCGGGACTGACCACCGGGGAGCTGTTTTTT. Its protein product is CASSRPGLTTGELFF.

The rearrangement uses TRBV24-1 and TRBJ2-1, with 8 positions matching TRBD1. This CDR3 is 16 amino acids long. V gave up 3 bases and J gave up 8 bases; unmatched junction bases: 11. The germline V gene encodes CDR1 KGHDR and CDR2 SFDVKD. The CDR3 loop reads CATSDGLDRASYEQFF. The CDR3 region has the DNA TGTGCCACCAGTGATGGCCTGGACAGGGCATCATATGAGCAGTTCTTC.

The chain couples TRBV4-3 to TRBJ2-1, with D hard to call. The CDR3 sequence is 13 residues long. Trimming cost V 0 bases and J 8 bases, with 8 bases left between them. Germline V CDR1 and CDR2: LGHNA, YSLEER. CDR3 amino acids: CASSQERLYEQFF. The CDR3 DNA follows: TGCGCCAGCAGCCAAGAAAGGCTCTATGAGCAGTTCTTC.

The DNA for the CDR3 is TGTGCCAGCAGTTTTCGAGGGAGGGCCGACACCGGGGAGCTGTTTTTT. Its translation: CASSFRGRADTGELFF. The chain joins TRBV27 to TRBJ2-2, with 7 bases matching TRBD2. Germline CDR1 and CDR2: MNHEY and SMNVEV (reference sequence). The CDR3 totals 16 residues. V dropped 3 bases and J dropped 3; count of bases not matched to a gene: 7.

V is TRBV4-1 and J is TRBJ2-3, with 11 nucleotides matching TRBD2. The germline V gene has CDR1 MGHRA and CDR2 YSYEKL. CDR3 length: 17 residues. The trim removed 4 bases at V and 5 bases at J, leaving 11 bases unmatched. CDR3 DNA sequence: TGCGCCAGCAGCCTAATCCTAGCGGGAGGACCCCAAGATACGCAGTATTTT. The encoded protein is CASSLILAGGPQDTQYF.

The chain uses TRBV7-3 and TRBJ2-3; 10 nucleotides align to TRBD1. With V trimmed by 3 bases and J by 2 bases, 2 bases remained unmatched. The CDR3 sequence is 15 residues long. The germline V gene has CDR1 SGHTA and CDR2 FQGTGA. CDR3 sequence: CASSFGQGDTDTQYF. The CDR3 region has the DNA TGTGCCAGCAGCTTCGGACAGGGGGACACAGATACGCAGTATTTT.

This clone is medium-sized within its sample. The chain employs TRBV7-9 and TRBJ1-3; TRBD1 might be the D (5 bases). Germline V gene data show CDR1 as SEHNR and CDR2 as FQNEAQ (reference sequence). Trimming pared 5 bases from V and 0 bases from J, leaving 14 bases between. The CDR3 spans 16 residues. The CDR3 DNA reads as TGTGCCAGCAGCCCGGGGCGAATAACCTCTGGAAACACCATATATTTT. It translates to CASSPGRITSGNTIYF. Looking up the rest from reference TRBV7-9 and TRBJ1-3 gives the full variable domain: DTGVSQNPRHKITKRGQNVTFRCDPISEHNRLYWYRQTLGQGPEFLTYFQNEAQLEKSRLLSDRFSAERPKGSFSTLEIQRTEQGDSAMYLCASSPGRITSGNTIYFGEGSWLTVV.

The DNA for the CDR3 is TGCAGCGTAGACGGACAGAACACCGGGGAGCTGTTTTTT. This codes for CSVDGQNTGELFF. J is TRBJ2-2 and V is TRBV29-1, with D maybe TRBD1 (5 bases). There are 13 residues in the CDR3. The V end was cut by 6 bases, the J end by 1 base, with 9 bases between. Germline-derived CDR1 and CDR2 are SQVTM and ANQGSEA.

The chain is built from TRBV4-2 and TRBJ2-3, with a tentative D call TRBD2 (6 bases). Germline CDR1 reads LGHNA; CDR2 reads YNFKEQ. The CDR3 extends over 15 amino acids. Trimming took off 0 bases at V and 5 bases at J, with 12 bases between the two ends. The CDR3 DNA sequence: TGTGCCAGCAGCCAAGATTTCCGGGAGAGAGATACGCAGTATTTT. Protein product: CASSQDFRERDTQYF.

Remarks on this clone: Other nucleotide sequences from this sample produce the same CDR3. V gene TRBV24-1 combines with J gene TRBJ2-1; the D is unclear. Germline CDR1 and CDR2: KGHDR and SFDVKD. The V end was cut by 1 base, the J end by 0 bases, with 6 bases between. The CDR3 runs 15 residues. The CDR3 region is CATSDFVGSYNEQFF. In DNA form, the CDR3 reads TGTGCCACCAGTGATTTCGTGGGCTCCTACAATGAGCAGTTCTTC.

This clone was recorded once. The chain couples TRBV5-4 to TRBJ1-2, with D uncertain. Deletions cut 1 base from V and 5 bases from J, with 9 bases between. The length of the CDR3 is 13 residues. Germline assignment: CDR1 SGHNT and CDR2 YYREEE (reference sequence). The CDR3 here is CASSLLGWYGYTF. In DNA form, the CDR3 reads TGTGCCAGCAGCTTGTTAGGGTGGTATGGCTACACCTTC.

The chain joins TRBV5-1 to TRBJ2-5, with TRBD1 identical over 7 bases. Germline lookup yields CDR1 SGHRS and CDR2 YFSETQ. This CDR3 has 15 residues. The ends lost 4 bases at V and 0 bases at J; junction bases unmatched: 6. This CDR3 reads CASSLRTGYQETQYF. CDR3 nucleotides: TGCGCCAGCAGCCTAAGGACAGGCTACCAAGAGACCCAGTACTTC.

V and J are TRBV2 and TRBJ1-4, with 8 bases aligning to TRBD1. The V gene end was trimmed by 6 bases and the J gene end by 7 bases; junction bases not matched to a gene: 13. The CDR3 consists of 16 residues. Germline values: CDR1 SNHLY, CDR2 FYNNEI. The chain's CDR3 is CASSRRPTGDSEKLFF. Written as DNA, the CDR3 is TGTGCCAGCAGCCGACGACCGACAGGGGATTCTGAAAAACTGTTTTTT.

The chain uses TRBV7-9 and TRBJ1-3; D unclear. V lost 3 bases to trimming and J lost 0 bases, with 9 bases between them. Germline V gene data show CDR1 as SEHNR and CDR2 as FQNEAQ (reference sequence). The CDR3 totals 15 residues. The CDR3 region is CASSFHHRSGNTIYF. The CDR3 DNA is TGTGCCAGCAGCTTCCACCACCGCTCTGGAAACACCATATATTTT.

The rearrangement links TRBV6-4 to TRBJ1-2, with 10 positions matching TRBD1. J lost 0 bases, V lost 3 bases, and 7 bases had no gene match. This CDR3 contains 17 residues. The germline CDR1 and CDR2 sequences are MRHNA and SNTAGT. This chain's CDR3 is CASSDPGQGSTNYGYTF. In nucleotides, the CDR3 is TGTGCCAGCAGTGATCCGGGACAGGGGTCTACTAACTATGGCTACACCTTC.

This clone has more than one count but fewer than ten. The chain is built from TRBV27 and TRBJ1-1; D remains unclear. The CDR3 runs to 16 residues. The V end lost 0 bases, the J end lost 4 bases, and 15 bases lay between the germline ends. In germline, CDR1 is MNHEY, CDR2 SMNVEV (reference sequence). CDR3 sequence reads: CASSLSRGNLGTEAFF. The CDR3 DNA reads as TGTGCCAGCAGTTTATCTCGCGGCAACTTGGGCACTGAAGCTTTCTTT.

The CDR3 nucleotides are TGTGCCTGGAGTATAACAATGTATCAAGAGACCCAGTACTTC. Translating it yields CAWSITMYQETQYF. The rearrangement uses TRBV30 and TRBJ2-5; unclear D gene. V was shortened by 2 bases and J by 2 bases, with 12 bases between the two germline ends. Germline V gene lookup returns CDR1 GTSNPN and CDR2 SVGIG (reference sequence). The CDR3 has 14 residues.

This sequence joins TRBV27 and TRBJ2-3; 7 nucleotides align to TRBD2. The CDR3 totals 14 residues. Germline assignment: CDR1 MNHEY and CDR2 SMNVEV (reference sequence). The J segment lost 5 bases and the V segment lost 5 bases, leaving 7 bases of the junction unmatched. The CDR3 region is CASSGGRGVDTQYF. In DNA form, the CDR3 reads TGTGCCAGCAGTGGCGGGAGAGGGGTAGATACGCAGTATTTT.

V and J are TRBV11-3 and TRBJ1-4; 9 nucleotides line up with TRBD1. V dropped 3 bases and J dropped 6; count of bases not matched to a gene: 2. CDR1 is SGHNT and CDR2 is YENEEA in the germline V gene. This CDR3 has 14 residues. This CDR3 is CASSFRDRDEKLFF. The DNA for the CDR3 is TGTGCCAGCAGCTTCCGGGACAGGGATGAAAAACTGTTTTTT. The whole variable domain, remainder taken from reference TRBV11-3 and TRBJ1-4, is EAGVVQSPRYKIIEKKQPVAFWCNPISGHNTLYWYLQNLGQGPELLIRYENEEAVDDSQLPKDRFSAERLKGVDSTLKIQPAELGDSAVYLCASSFRDRDEKLFFGSGTQLSVL.

This rearrangement joins TRBV7-2 to TRBJ2-3; the D is unclear. V was trimmed by 3 bases and J by 4 bases, leaving 2 bases between them. In germline, CDR1 is SGHTA, CDR2 FQGNSA. The CDR3 spans 11 residues. CDR3 sequence: CASSFSDTQYF. In nucleotides, the CDR3 is TGTGCCAGCAGCTTCTCAGATACGCAGTATTTT.

The rearrangement uses TRBV3-1 (or the pseudogene TRBV3-2) and TRBJ2-1; 7 bases line up with TRBD1. The germline CDR1 and CDR2 sequences are LGHDT and YNNKEL (reference sequence). Unmatched junction bases numbered 13, after V lost 0 bases and J lost 2 bases. This CDR3 contains 19 residues. As DNA, the CDR3 is TGTGCCAGCAGCCAAGACCCGGGTGGCAGGGGGTTCCCCTACAATGAGCAGTTCTTC. Translation: CASSQDPGGRGFPYNEQFF.

The gene calls are TRBV28 and TRBJ2-7, with D possibly TRBD2 on 6 matching bases. Germline loops: CDR1 MDHEN, CDR2 SYDVKM. Trimming stripped 6 bases from V and 5 bases from J, with 17 bases between. The CDR3 totals 14 residues. The chain's CDR3 is CASSITRGAHEQYF. In DNA, the CDR3 is TGTGCCAGCAGCATCACGCGCGGGGCACACGAGCAGTACTTC.